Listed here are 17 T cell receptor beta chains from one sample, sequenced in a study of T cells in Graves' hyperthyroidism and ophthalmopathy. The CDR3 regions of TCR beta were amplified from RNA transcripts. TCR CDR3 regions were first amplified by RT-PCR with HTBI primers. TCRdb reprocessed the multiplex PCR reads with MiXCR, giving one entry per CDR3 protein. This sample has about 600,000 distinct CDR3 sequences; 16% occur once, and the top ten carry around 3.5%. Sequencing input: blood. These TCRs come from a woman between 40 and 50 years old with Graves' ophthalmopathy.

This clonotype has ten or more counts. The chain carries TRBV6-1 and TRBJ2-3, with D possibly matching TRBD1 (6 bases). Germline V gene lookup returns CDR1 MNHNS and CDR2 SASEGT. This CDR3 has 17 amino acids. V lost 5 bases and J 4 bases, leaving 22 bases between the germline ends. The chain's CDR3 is CASSLYPPRGRADTQYF. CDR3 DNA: TGTGCCAGCAGTTTATATCCCCCCAGGGGAAGGGCAGATACGCAGTATTTT.

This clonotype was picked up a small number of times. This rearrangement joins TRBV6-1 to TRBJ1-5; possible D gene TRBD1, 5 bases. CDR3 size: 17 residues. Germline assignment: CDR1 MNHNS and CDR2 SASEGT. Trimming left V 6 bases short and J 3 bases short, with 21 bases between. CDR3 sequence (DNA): TGTGCCAGCAGCGAAAGGTGGCCCTGGGGGAACAATCAGCCCCAGCATTTT. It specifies CASSERWPWGNNQPQHF.

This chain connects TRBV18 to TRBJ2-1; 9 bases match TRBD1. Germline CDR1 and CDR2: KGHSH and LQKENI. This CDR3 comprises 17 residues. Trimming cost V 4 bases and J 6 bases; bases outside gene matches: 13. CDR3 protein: CASSRRPGQGLGNEQFF. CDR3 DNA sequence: TGTGCCAGCTCACGCAGACCGGGACAGGGATTGGGCAATGAGCAGTTCTTC.

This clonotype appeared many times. DNA for the CDR3: TGTGCCAGCAGCCTCGTGGGGTGTGGCTACACCTTC. Its protein product is CASSLVGCGYTF. The chain carries TRBV28 and TRBJ1-2; D ambiguous. The germline V gene has CDR1 MDHEN and CDR2 SYDVKM. The V end was cut by 6 bases, the J end by 7 bases, with 12 bases between. The CDR3 contains 12 residues.

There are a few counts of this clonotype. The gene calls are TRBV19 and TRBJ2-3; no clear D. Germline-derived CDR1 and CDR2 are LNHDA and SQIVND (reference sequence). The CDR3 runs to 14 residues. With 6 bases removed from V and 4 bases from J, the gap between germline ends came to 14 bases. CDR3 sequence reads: CASRRIAEADTQYF. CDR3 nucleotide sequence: TGTGCCAGTAGGAGGATCGCAGAGGCAGATACGCAGTATTTT.

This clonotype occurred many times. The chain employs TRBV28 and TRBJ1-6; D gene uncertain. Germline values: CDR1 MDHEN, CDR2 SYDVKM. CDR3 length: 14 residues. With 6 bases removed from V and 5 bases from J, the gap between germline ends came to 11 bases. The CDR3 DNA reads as TGTGCCAGCAGAGATAGCCTCGATAATTCACCCCTCCACTTT. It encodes CASRDSLDNSPLHF.

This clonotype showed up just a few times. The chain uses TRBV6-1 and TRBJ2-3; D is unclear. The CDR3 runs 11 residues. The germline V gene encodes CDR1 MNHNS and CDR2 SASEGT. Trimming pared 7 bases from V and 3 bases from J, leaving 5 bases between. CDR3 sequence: CASIRTDTQYF. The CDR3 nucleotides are TGTGCCAGCATAAGGACAGATACGCAGTATTTT.

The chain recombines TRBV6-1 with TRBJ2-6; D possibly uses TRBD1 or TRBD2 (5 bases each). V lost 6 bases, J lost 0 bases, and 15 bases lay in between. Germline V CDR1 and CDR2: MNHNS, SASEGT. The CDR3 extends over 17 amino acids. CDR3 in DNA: TGTGCCAGCAGGAGCCAGGGACGCTCCTCTGGGGCCAACGTCCTGACTTTC. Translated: CASRSQGRSSGANVLTF.

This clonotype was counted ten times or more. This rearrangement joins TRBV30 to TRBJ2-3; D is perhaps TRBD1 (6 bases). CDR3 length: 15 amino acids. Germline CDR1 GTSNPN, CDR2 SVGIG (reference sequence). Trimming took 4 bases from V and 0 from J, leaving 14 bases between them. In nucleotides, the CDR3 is TGTGCCTGGACCCGGGGACATTCTAGCACAGATACGCAGTATTTT. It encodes CAWTRGHSSTDTQYF. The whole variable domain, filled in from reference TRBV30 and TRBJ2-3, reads SQTIHQWPATLVQPVGSPLSLECTVEGTSNPNLYWYRQAAGRGLQLLFYSVGIGQISSEVPQNLSASRPQDRQFILSSKKLLLSDSGFYLCAWTRGHSSTDTQYFGPGTRLTVL.

The CDR3 reads CASRVAGVNEQFF. CDR3 in DNA: TGTGCCAGCAGGGTAGCGGGAGTTAATGAGCAGTTCTTC. The gene calls are TRBV27 and TRBJ2-1, with 9 bases that match TRBD2. The junction had 4 bases not matched to a gene; V was cut back by 6 bases and J by 7 bases. This CDR3 has 13 residues. From germline, CDR1 is MNHEY and CDR2 SMNVEV (reference sequence).

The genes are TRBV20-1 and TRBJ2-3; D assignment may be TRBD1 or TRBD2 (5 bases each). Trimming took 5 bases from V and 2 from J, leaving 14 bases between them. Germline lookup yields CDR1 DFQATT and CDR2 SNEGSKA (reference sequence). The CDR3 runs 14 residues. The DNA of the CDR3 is TGCAGTGCTTCCGGGACGGCGTACACAGATACGCAGTATTTT. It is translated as CSASGTAYTDTQYF.

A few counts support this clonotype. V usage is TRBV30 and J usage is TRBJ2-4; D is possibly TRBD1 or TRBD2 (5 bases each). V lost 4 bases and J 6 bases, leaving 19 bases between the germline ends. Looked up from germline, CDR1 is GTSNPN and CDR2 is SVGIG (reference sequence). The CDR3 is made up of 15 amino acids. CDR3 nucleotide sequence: TGTGCCTGGAACCTCTTCGGGACGGCGGGAAACATTCAGTACTTC. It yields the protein CAWNLFGTAGNIQYF.

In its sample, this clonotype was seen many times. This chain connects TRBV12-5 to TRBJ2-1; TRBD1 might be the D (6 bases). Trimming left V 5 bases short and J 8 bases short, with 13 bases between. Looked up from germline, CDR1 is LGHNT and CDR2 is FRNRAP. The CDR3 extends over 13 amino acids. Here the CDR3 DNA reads TGTGCTAGTGGTCGAAAACAGGGTGATGAGCAGTTCTTC. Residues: CASGRKQGDEQFF.

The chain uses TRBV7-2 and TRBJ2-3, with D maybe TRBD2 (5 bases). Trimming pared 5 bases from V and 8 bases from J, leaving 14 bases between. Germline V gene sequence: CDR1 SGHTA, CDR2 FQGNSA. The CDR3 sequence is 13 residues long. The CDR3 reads CASSPGERRTQYF. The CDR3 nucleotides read TGTGCCAGCAGCCCCGGGGAAAGGCGTACGCAGTATTTT. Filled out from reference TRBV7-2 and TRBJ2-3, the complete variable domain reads GAGVSQSPSNKVTEKGKDVELRCDPISGHTALYWYRQSLGQGLEFLIYFQGNSAPDKSGLPSDRFSAERTGGSVSTLTIQRTQQEDSAVYLCASSPGERRTQYFGPGTRLTVL.

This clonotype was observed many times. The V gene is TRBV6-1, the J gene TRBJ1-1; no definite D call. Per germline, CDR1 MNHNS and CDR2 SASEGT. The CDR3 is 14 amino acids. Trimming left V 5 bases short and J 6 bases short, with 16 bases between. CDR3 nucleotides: TGTGCCAGCAGTATTTCTCAGTTTGGGGCTGAAGCTTTCTTT. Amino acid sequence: CASSISQFGAEAFF.

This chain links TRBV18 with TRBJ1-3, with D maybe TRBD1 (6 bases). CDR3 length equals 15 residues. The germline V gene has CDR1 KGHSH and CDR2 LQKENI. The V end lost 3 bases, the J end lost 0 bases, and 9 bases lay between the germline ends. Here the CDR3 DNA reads TGTGCCAGCTCACCTGGACAGTTCTCTGGAAACACCATATATTTT. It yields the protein CASSPGQFSGNTIYF.

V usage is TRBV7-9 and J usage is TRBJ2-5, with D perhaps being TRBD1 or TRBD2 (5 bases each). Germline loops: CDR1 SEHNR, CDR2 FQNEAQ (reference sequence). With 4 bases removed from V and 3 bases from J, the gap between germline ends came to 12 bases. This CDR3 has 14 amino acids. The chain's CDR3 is CASSSRDLKETQYF. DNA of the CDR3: TGTGCCAGCAGCTCACGGGACCTAAAAGAGACCCAGTACTTC.